The 16 T cell receptor beta chains below come from one sample, sequenced in a study of blood T cell repertoires in COVID-19. Here immunoSEQ multiplex PCR was the method, and the copy in TCRdb shows in-frame clones only, minus some. In the table there are 400,000 or so clones, 70% to 90% of which are singletons. Sample: PBMCs or T cells enriched from blood (not recorded which). The receptors were sampled from a man in his forties in a cohort exposed to, infected with or recovered from COVID-19 (not recorded which).

The V gene is TRBV18, the J gene TRBJ1-2, with 9 bases that match TRBD1. CDR3 length: 15 residues. V was clipped by 3 bases and J by 7 bases; unmatched bases: 9. Germline V gene data show CDR1 as KGHSH and CDR2 as LQKENI. DNA of the CDR3: TGTGCCAGCTCACCGTCCGGGACAGGGATGACTGGCTACACCTTC. This gives the protein CASSPSGTGMTGYTF. Based on the CDR3 plus reference TRBV18 and TRBJ1-2, the full variable domain is NAGVMQNPRHLVRRRGQEARLRCSPMKGHSHVYWYRQLPEEGLKFMVYLQKENIIDESGMPKERFSAEFPKEGPSILRIQQVVRGDSAAYFCASSPSGTGMTGYTFGSGTRLTVV.

The rearrangement uses TRBV4-1 and TRBJ2-3, with a weak D call TRBD2 (6 bases). Trimming took 4 bases from V and 2 from J, leaving 16 bases between them. The CDR3 is made up of 16 amino acids. CDR1 is MGHRA, CDR2 YSYEKL, per germline. CDR3 protein: CASSRLGGPVTDTQYF. The DNA of the CDR3 is TGCGCCAGCAGCCGTCTCGGAGGGCCTGTCACAGATACGCAGTATTTT.

This chain connects TRBV5-6 to TRBJ2-3; 13 bases line up with TRBD2. CDR1 and CDR2 from the germline V gene are SGHDT and YYEEEE. CDR3 size: 18 residues. Trimming took 0 bases from V and 4 from J; bases not matched to a gene: 8. CDR3 region: CASSLARGTSGIADTQYF. CDR3 DNA: TGTGCCAGCAGCTTGGCTCGGGGGACTAGCGGGATCGCAGATACGCAGTATTTT.

This clone was detected ten times or more. The V and J genes are TRBV30 and TRBJ1-3; D gene unclear. This CDR3 is 13 amino acids long. Germline V lookup: CDR1 GTSNPN, CDR2 SVGIG (reference sequence). V was trimmed by 6 bases and J by 0 bases, leaving 9 bases between them. In nucleotides, the CDR3 is TGTGCCTGCCCAACAAGCTCTGGAAACACCATATATTTT. Protein: CACPTSSGNTIYF. The full variable domain, its missing parts supplied by reference TRBV30 and TRBJ1-3, is SQTIHQWPATLVQPVGSPLSLECTVEGTSNPNLYWYRQAAGRGLQLLFYSVGIGQISSEVPQNLSASRPQDRQFILSSKKLLLSDSGFYLCACPTSSGNTIYFGEGSWLTVV.

The chain employs TRBV14 and TRBJ2-3; D perhaps matches TRBD2 (7 bases). Germline-derived CDR1 and CDR2 are SGHDN and FVKESK. This CDR3 spans 16 amino acids. Deletions cut 1 base from V and 5 bases from J, with 16 bases between. CDR3 sequence reads: CASSQARGGGEDTQYF. In DNA form, the CDR3 reads TGTGCCAGCAGCCAAGCGAGAGGGGGGGGAGAAGATACGCAGTATTTT. The variable domain in full, with the rest retrieved from reference TRBV14 and TRBJ2-3, is EAGVTQFPSHSVIEKGQTVTLRCDPISGHDNLYWYRRVMGKEIKFLLHFVKESKQDESGMPNNRFLAERTGGTYSTLKVQPAELEDSGVYFCASSQARGGGEDTQYFGPGTRLTVL.

The chain recombines TRBV28 with TRBJ1-2; D might be TRBD1 (6 bases). V was trimmed by 5 bases and J by 7 bases, leaving 20 bases between them. This CDR3 spans 15 amino acids. The germline CDR1 and CDR2 sequences are MDHEN and SYDVKM. CDR3 DNA sequence: TGTGCCAGCAGTCCTACCCCAGGCAGGGGCCGTGGCTACACCTTC. Its protein is CASSPTPGRGRGYTF.

The V call is TRBV20-1, the J call TRBJ2-7, with 10 nucleotides matching TRBD2. V shed 3 bases and J 3 bases; nucleotides not matched to a gene: 11. The CDR3 has 16 amino acids. CDR1 and CDR2 (germline): DFQATT, SNEGSKA (reference sequence). For the CDR3, the DNA is TGCAGTGCTAGTGGGGCTAGCGGGAGTTCCGGCTACGAGCAGTACTTC. Its translation: CSASGASGSSGYEQYF.

The chain combines TRBV5-1 with TRBJ2-3; TRBD2 matches at 7 bases. The CDR3 extends over 15 amino acids. V was clipped by 1 base and J by 8 bases; unmatched bases: 10. Germline-derived CDR1 and CDR2 are SGHRS and YFSETQ. The CDR3 region has the DNA TGCGCCAGCAGCTTGTCCGGGACTACCTCCGGTACGCAGTATTTT. It specifies CASSLSGTTSGTQYF.

This chain joins TRBV5-1 and TRBJ2-7; weak D call: TRBD2 (6 bases). CDR1 and CDR2 from the germline V gene are SGHRS and YFSETQ. V dropped 0 bases and J dropped 7 bases, with 17 bases sitting between them. The CDR3 loop spans 15 amino acids. CDR3 coding DNA: TGCGCCAGCAGCTTGGGTCGGGACTCACAGAGGGAGCAGTACTTC. It is translated as CASSLGRDSQREQYF.

This clone was observed a few times. V is TRBV18 and J is TRBJ1-1; D possibly corresponds to TRBD1 (6 bases). Germline loops: CDR1 KGHSH, CDR2 LQKENI. The CDR3 contains 14 residues. With 6 bases removed from V and 1 base from J, the gap between germline ends came to 12 bases. The CDR3 DNA follows: TGTGCCAGCTCCCTAGGACAGTCGAACACTGAAGCTTTCTTT. This sequence encodes CASSLGQSNTEAFF.

The rearrangement joins TRBV7-9 to TRBJ1-2, with 7 bases that match TRBD1. Germline trimming cut 2 bases from V and 6 bases from J; bases unmatched to any gene: 6. CDR3 length: 14 residues. Germline V gives CDR1 SEHNR, CDR2 FQNEAQ (reference sequence). The CDR3 here is CASSLLGQTNGYTF. For the CDR3, the DNA is TGTGCCAGCAGCTTATTGGGACAGACCAATGGCTACACCTTC. The variable domain in full, with the rest retrieved from reference TRBV7-9 and TRBJ1-2, is DTGVSQNPRHKITKRGQNVTFRCDPISEHNRLYWYRQTLGQGPEFLTYFQNEAQLEKSRLLSDRFSAERPKGSFSTLEIQRTEQGDSAMYLCASSLLGQTNGYTFGSGTRLTVV.

The chain has TRBV11-2 and TRBJ2-5, with 15 nucleotides matching TRBD2. The length of the CDR3 is 16 residues. The germline V gene has CDR1 SGHAT and CDR2 FQNNGV. Trimming at V came to 3 bases and at J to 2 bases, leaving 1 base not matched to a gene. CDR3 protein: CASSFGTSGRQETQYF. As DNA, the CDR3 is TGTGCCAGCAGCTTCGGGACTAGCGGGAGGCAAGAGACCCAGTACTTC. The full variable domain, completed using reference TRBV11-2 and TRBJ2-5, is EAGVAQSPRYKIIEKRQSVAFWCNPISGHATLYWYQQILGQGPKLLIQFQNNGVVDDSQLPKDRFSAERLKGVDSTLKIQPAKLEDSAVYLCASSFGTSGRQETQYFGPGTRLLVL.

The chain has TRBV7-2 and TRBJ2-4; a weak D match, TRBD2 (6 bases). The CDR3 extends over 17 amino acids. The V and J ends lost 5 bases and 5 bases respectively, with 22 bases between them. From germline, CDR1 is SGHTA and CDR2 FQGNSA. The CDR3 spells CASSALPSAAAQNIQYF. Written as DNA, the CDR3 is TGTGCCAGCAGCGCCCTTCCTAGCGCCGCCGCCCAAAACATTCAGTACTTC.

This chain joins TRBV19 and TRBJ1-5, with 8 bases matching TRBD1. CDR1 is LNHDA, CDR2 SQIVND, per germline (reference sequence). The trim removed 7 bases at V and 0 bases at J, leaving 8 bases unmatched. The CDR3 sequence is 16 residues long. The CDR3 DNA reads TGTGCCAGTACCCCTAGGACAGGGAATAGCAATCAGCCCCAGCATTTT. Protein: CASTPRTGNSNQPQHF.

The V gene is TRBV5-5, the J gene TRBJ1-5; tentative D call: TRBD1 (6 bases). The germline gives CDR1 SGHKS, CDR2 YYEKEE (reference sequence). Trimming stripped 2 bases from V and 6 bases from J, with 9 bases between. The CDR3 sequence is 13 residues long. CDR3 coding DNA: TGTGCCAGCAGCTTAGGGGGTGGTCAGCCCCAGCATTTT. Its protein is CASSLGGGQPQHF.

About this clone itself: Other DNA sequences in the same sample also yield this CDR3. The chain combines TRBV27 with TRBJ2-6, with D possibly being TRBD1 (5 bases). V gave up 6 bases and J gave up 0 bases, with 9 bases separating them. Germline V gene lookup returns CDR1 MNHEY and CDR2 SMNVEV (reference sequence). The CDR3 extends over 15 amino acids. CDR3 nucleotides: TGTGCCAGCAGCCTCCAGGGCTCTGGGGCCAACGTCCTGACTTTC. Translated: CASSLQGSGANVLTF.